Sequencing of this T cell receptor beta chain was carried out in a study of blood T cell repertoires in COVID-19. Study in general: Samples representing acute and convalescent COVID-19 were sourced from the United States, Italy and Spain. Sources were T cells, B-cell-depleted T cells, or PBMCs; the material itself was cDNA or gDNA.

This clone has a single count. The CDR3 is 15 residues long. Germline values: CDR1 LNHDA, CDR2 SQIVND (reference sequence). Unmatched junction bases numbered 7, after V lost 5 bases and J lost 5 bases. In the source study's methods: Quantification of nucleated cells was approximated via reference gene primer amplification. The data were produced by immunoSEQ multiplex PCR, yet TCRdb's version contains in-frame clones alone and is incomplete. D and trimming come from the DNA, and the V and J calls and clone size come from that table. The sample includes roughly 120,000 clones, about nine tenths of them seen just once.

The sequence was collected from a woman in her forties or fifties with acute or convalescent COVID-19. The rearrangement joins TRBV19 to TRBJ1-5; 9 positions agree with TRBD1. The sample taken for sequencing was peripheral blood. The CDR3 protein is CASSSDRGKDQPQHF. The CDR3 DNA reads TGTGCCAGTAGTTCGGACAGGGGAAAGGATCAGCCCCAGCATTTT.